The 20 T cell receptor beta chains below come from one sample, sequenced in a study of resident and recirculating memory T cells in vitiligo. The method was immunoSEQ multiplex PCR; TCRdb's version includes in-frame clones alone and lacks a portion of them. Altogether around 70,000 clones are present, about nine tenths being singletons, with the ten largest covering less than 5.5%. Source material: blood. All receptors derive from a male donor with vitiligo.

V gene TRBV4-3 combines with J gene TRBJ1-1; D is uncertain. Trimming shortened V by 2 bases and J by 4 bases, and 17 bases separated the two germline ends. CDR3 length: 16 amino acids. Germline assignment: CDR1 LGHNA and CDR2 YSLEER. The CDR3 bases are TGCGCCAGCAGCCAAACCAGAGGACCTGGGAGCACTGAAGCTTTCTTT. Amino acid sequence: CASSQTRGPGSTEAFF.

This clone was detected only once. V usage is TRBV5-6 and J usage is TRBJ2-5; the match to TRBD1 covers 12 bases. The CDR3 runs 15 residues. V gave up 2 bases and J gave up 5 bases; unmatched junction bases: 4. Germline V lookup: CDR1 SGHDT, CDR2 YYEEEE. The CDR3 DNA sequence: TGTGCCAGCAGCTTACCGGGACAGGGGGCCGAGACCCAGTACTTC. Protein product: CASSLPGQGAETQYF.

The genes are TRBV2 and TRBJ2-7; 8 bases match TRBD1. The J segment lost 9 bases and the V segment lost 2 bases, leaving 12 bases of the junction unmatched. Looked up from germline, CDR1 is SNHLY and CDR2 is FYNNEI. This CDR3 has 15 amino acids. For the CDR3, the DNA is TGTGCCAGCAGTGAATATGATGGGGGGACAGGAATGCAGTACTTC. Translating gives CASSEYDGGTGMQYF.

The rearrangement joins TRBV7-2 to TRBJ2-7; possible D gene TRBD1, 5 bases. CDR3 size: 17 residues. Germline CDR1 and CDR2: SGHTA and FQGNSA. V was cut by 3 bases and J by 3 bases, with 21 bases left in between. In DNA form, the CDR3 reads TGTGCCAGCAGCTTTGGGCCCGGAAGGGGCGTCCGCTACGAGCAGTACTTC. Residues: CASSFGPGRGVRYEQYF. The entire variable domain, with the rest obtained from reference TRBV7-2 and TRBJ2-7, is as follows: GAGVSQSPSNKVTEKGKDVELRCDPISGHTALYWYRQSLGQGLEFLIYFQGNSAPDKSGLPSDRFSAERTGGSVSTLTIQRTQQEDSAVYLCASSFGPGRGVRYEQYFGPGTRLTVT.

V and J are TRBV5-4 and TRBJ2-3, with 8 bases lining up with TRBD2. This CDR3 is built from 16 residues. From germline, CDR1 is SGHNT and CDR2 YYREEE (reference sequence). V lost 3 bases, J lost 3 bases, and 9 bases stayed unmatched. This CDR3 reads CASSSRGGGGTDTQYF. CDR3 DNA: TGTGCCAGCAGCTCCCGGGGGGGCGGAGGGACAGATACGCAGTATTTT.

The chain has TRBV6-6 and TRBJ1-1; D ambiguous. CDR3 length: 12 amino acids. Trimming pared 5 bases from V and 7 bases from J, leaving 11 bases between. Germline lookup yields CDR1 MNHNY and CDR2 SVGAGI (reference sequence). CDR3 sequence (DNA): TGTGCCAGCAGTGGCGGGTCGGGTGAAGCTTTCTTT. Protein: CASSGGSGEAFF.

This sequence joins TRBV7-2 and TRBJ2-1, with 8 nucleotides matching TRBD2. V lost 1 base, J lost 7 bases, and 6 bases stayed unmatched. The CDR3 sequence is 15 residues long. Germline loops: CDR1 SGHTA, CDR2 FQGNSA. The CDR3 sequence is CASSLESGGSNEQFF. Here the CDR3 DNA reads TGTGCCAGCAGCTTAGAGAGCGGGGGCTCGAATGAGCAGTTCTTC.

The rearrangement joins TRBV5-5 to TRBJ2-7; 7 bases map to TRBD1. Trimming removed 7 bases from V and 0 bases from J; junction bases left unmatched: 4. The germline V gene encodes CDR1 SGHKS and CDR2 YYEKEE (reference sequence). The CDR3 covers 13 residues. The CDR3 reads CASFDRASYEQYF. DNA for the CDR3: TGTGCCAGCTTTGACAGGGCCTCCTACGAGCAGTACTTC. Supplemented by reference TRBV5-5 and TRBJ2-7, the full variable domain reads DAGVTQSPTHLIKTRGQQVTLRCSPISGHKSVSWYQQVLGQGPQFIFQYYEKEERGRGNFPDRFSARQFPNYSSELNVNALLLGDSALYLCASFDRASYEQYFGPGTRLTVT.

The chain employs TRBV6-5 and TRBJ1-2; D gene ambiguous. The length of the CDR3 is 16 residues. V was cut by 2 bases and J by 0 bases, with 13 bases left in between. From germline, CDR1 is MNHEY and CDR2 SVGAGI. The CDR3 DNA reads TGTGCCAGCAGTTACGGTCGACACCGAGCTAACTATGGCTACACCTTC. Amino acid sequence: CASSYGRHRANYGYTF.

This clone turned up a few times. CDR3 residues: CASSRPDIYGYTF. Written as DNA, the CDR3 is TGCGCCAGCAGCCGACCGGACATCTATGGCTACACCTTC. V usage is TRBV4-1 and J usage is TRBJ1-2; D perhaps matches TRBD1 (5 bases). V was clipped by 4 bases and J by 4 bases, with 10 bases between them. The CDR3 length is 13 residues. Germline values: CDR1 MGHRA, CDR2 YSYEKL.

The chain uses TRBV7-2 and TRBJ2-3; 12 bases match TRBD2. In germline, CDR1 is SGHTA, CDR2 FQGNSA. The CDR3 is 18 amino acids. V was pared by 3 bases and J by 3 bases, with 10 bases of the junction left unmatched. The CDR3 region has the DNA TGTGCCAGCAGCTTGGGCCTACTAGCGGGGGGACCTACAGATACGCAGTATTTT. Protein: CASSLGLLAGGPTDTQYF.

The genes are TRBV6-5 and TRBJ1-4, with TRBD1 as a possible D gene (6 bases). The CDR3 is 16 residues long. Trimming removed 6 bases from V and 6 bases from J, with 20 bases in between. From germline, CDR1 is MNHEY and CDR2 SVGAGI. The chain's CDR3 is CASSYAGQGRDEKLFF. CDR3 nucleotide sequence: TGTGCCAGCAGCTACGCAGGGCAGGGGAGGGATGAAAAACTGTTTTTT.

This chain uses TRBV11-2 with TRBJ2-3; D is possibly TRBD2 (5 bases). Germline V CDR1 and CDR2: SGHAT, FQNNGV. Trimming shortened V by 1 base and J by 3 bases, and 14 bases separated the two germline ends. The CDR3 is 16 residues long. CDR3 nucleotides: TGTGCCAGCAGCTTAGGCTCGGACTGGATTACAGATACGCAGTATTTT. It encodes CASSLGSDWITDTQYF.

The CDR3 region has the DNA TGTGCCAGCAGCGAAGGGGGGGGACTAGCGGACCCTTTCAATGAGCAGTTCTTC. Encoded protein: CASSEGGGLADPFNEQFF. The chain recombines TRBV7-8 with TRBJ2-1; 11 bases map to TRBD2. The CDR3 is 18 amino acids. Trimming at V came to 5 bases and at J to 6 bases, leaving 15 bases not matched to a gene. In germline, CDR1 is SGHVS, CDR2 FQNEAQ.

This chain joins TRBV5-1 and TRBJ1-1; 9 positions match TRBD1. The CDR3 extends over 15 amino acids. J lost 1 base, V lost 3 bases, and 4 bases had no gene match. Per the germline V gene, CDR1 is SGHRS and CDR2 is YFSETQ. The chain's CDR3 is CASSSRTGENTEAFF. The CDR3 nucleotides are TGCGCCAGCAGCTCGAGGACAGGGGAGAACACTGAAGCTTTCTTT.

This clone was seen just once. This chain joins TRBV18 and TRBJ2-5; 10 nucleotides align to TRBD1. The CDR3 consists of 14 residues. Trimming at V came to 6 bases and at J to 6 bases, leaving 7 bases not matched to a gene. Per germline, CDR1 KGHSH and CDR2 LQKENI. CDR3 residues: CASSGRQGAQTQYF. DNA for the CDR3: TGTGCCAGCTCGGGGCGACAGGGGGCACAGACCCAGTACTTC.

The chain couples TRBV5-1 to TRBJ1-3, with 7 bases lining up with TRBD1. The J segment lost 4 bases and the V segment lost 4 bases, leaving 5 bases of the junction unmatched. Germline V gene lookup returns CDR1 SGHRS and CDR2 YFSETQ. This CDR3 comprises 14 residues. CDR3: CASSQGQIGNTIYF. In nucleotides, the CDR3 is TGCGCCAGCAGCCAGGGACAGATCGGAAACACCATATATTTT.

CDR3 nucleotide sequence: TGCGCCAGCAGCTTGGAGACAGGTAACGAGCAGTACTTC. Its protein product is CASSLETGNEQYF. The chain links TRBV5-1 to TRBJ2-7; TRBD1 is a possible D gene (6 bases). Germline V gene sequence: CDR1 SGHRS, CDR2 YFSETQ. Trimming took off 0 bases at V and 5 bases at J, with 9 bases between the two ends. This CDR3 is built from 13 residues. Filled out from reference TRBV5-1 and TRBJ2-7, the complete variable domain reads KAGVTQTPRYLIKTRGQQVTLSCSPISGHRSVSWYQQTPGQGLQFLFEYFSETQRNKGNFPGRFSGRQFSNSRSEMNVSTLELGDSALYLCASSLETGNEQYFGPGTRLTVT.

This clone was observed a single time. V and J are TRBV27 and TRBJ2-2; TRBD1 aligns across 7 bases. From germline, CDR1 is MNHEY and CDR2 SMNVEV (reference sequence). This CDR3 has 16 residues. The V segment lost 1 base and the J segment 5 bases; nucleotides outside the gene matches: 7. For the CDR3, the DNA is TGTGCCAGCAGTTTATATGGGACAGTTGTAACCGGGGAGCTGTTTTTT. This sequence encodes CASSLYGTVVTGELFF.

The chain uses TRBV7-2 and TRBJ2-7; 7 bases are a match to TRBD2. CDR1 is SGHTA and CDR2 is FQGNSA in the germline V gene. There are 14 residues in the CDR3. The V gene end was trimmed by 5 bases and the J gene end by 2 bases; junction bases not matched to a gene: 6. The CDR3 nucleotides are TGTGCCAGCAGCCAGAGGGAGGGAACCTACGAGCAGTACTTC. Translation gives CASSQREGTYEQYF.